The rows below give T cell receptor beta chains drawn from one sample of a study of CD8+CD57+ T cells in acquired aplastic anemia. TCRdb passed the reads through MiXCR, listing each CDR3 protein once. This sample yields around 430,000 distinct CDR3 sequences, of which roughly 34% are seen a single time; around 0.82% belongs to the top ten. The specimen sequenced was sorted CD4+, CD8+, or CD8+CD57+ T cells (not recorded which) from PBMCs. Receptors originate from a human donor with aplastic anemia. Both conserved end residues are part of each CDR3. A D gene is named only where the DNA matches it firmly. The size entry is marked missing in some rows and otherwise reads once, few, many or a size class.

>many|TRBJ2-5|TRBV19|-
TGTGCCAGTAGTGGGGGGGCCGGGAGAGAGACCCAGTACTTC
CASSGGAGRETQYF
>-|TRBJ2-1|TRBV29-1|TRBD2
TGCAGCGTTAAGGGCCTTAAGGAGCGGGGGGGTACAAATGAGCAGTTCTTC
CSVKGLKERGGTNEQFF
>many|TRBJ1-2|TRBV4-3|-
TGCGCCAGCAGCCAAGCATTATGGGGGGCGTATGGCTACACCTTC
CASSQALWGAYGYTF
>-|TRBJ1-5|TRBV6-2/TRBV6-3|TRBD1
TGTGCCAGCAGTGAGGGACAGTCAAGCAATCGGCCCCAGCATTTT
CASSEGQSSNRPQHF
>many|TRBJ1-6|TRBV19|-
TGTGCCAGTAGGCCGATCGGACAGACGAATTCACCCCTCCACTTT
CASRPIGQTNSPLHF
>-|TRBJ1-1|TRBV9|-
TGTGCCAGCAGCGTAGAATCAGGGCGGCACACTGAAGCTTTCTTT
CASSVESGRHTEAFF
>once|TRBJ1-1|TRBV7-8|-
TGTGCCAGCAGCTTAGCAGTAGGGTCGAACACTGAAGCTTTCTTT
CASSLAVGSNTEAFF
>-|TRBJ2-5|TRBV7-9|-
TGTGCCAGCAGCTTAGCAACGGGGCAAGAGACCCAGTACTTC
CASSLATGQETQYF
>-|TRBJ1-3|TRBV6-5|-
TGTGCCAGCAGTTACACTCCAGGGTTAGAAAACACCATATATTTT
CASSYTPGLENTIYF
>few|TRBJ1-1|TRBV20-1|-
TGCAGTGCTGGGTCGGCCGAGCCGAACACCGAAGCTTTCTTT
CSAGSAEPNTEAFF
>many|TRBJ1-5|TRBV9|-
TGTGCCAGCAGCGTACAAGTTGATCAACAGCCCCAGCATTTT
CASSVQVDQQPQHF
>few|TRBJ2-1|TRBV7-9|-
TGTGCCAGCAGCGAATCCAGGGGTAGGAATGAGCAGTTCTTC
CASSESRGRNEQFF
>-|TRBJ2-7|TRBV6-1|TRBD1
TGTGCCAGCAGTGATTCCGGACAGGGCTACGAGCAGTACTTC
CASSDSGQGYEQYF
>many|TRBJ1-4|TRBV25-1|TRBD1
TGTGCCAGCAGTGCCAGACAGGGCTGGAATGAAAAACTGTTTTTT
CASSARQGWNEKLFF
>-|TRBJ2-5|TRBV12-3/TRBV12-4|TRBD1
TGTGCCAGCAGATCCGGGACAGGGTACGGAGAGACCCAGTACTTC
CASRSGTGYGETQYF
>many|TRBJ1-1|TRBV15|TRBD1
TGTGCCACCAGCAGAGATAAAACAGGGGGCACTGAAGCTTTCTTT
CATSRDKTGGTEAFF
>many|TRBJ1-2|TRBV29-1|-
TGCAGCGTTGATTACGGGCATGGCTACACCTTC
CSVDYGHGYTF
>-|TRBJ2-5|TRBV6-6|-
TGTGCCAGCAGTTACGGGGGAATTGGAGAGACCCAGTACTTC
CASSYGGIGETQYF
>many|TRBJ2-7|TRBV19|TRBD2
TGTGCCAGTAGTATGAGCGGGAGGGCCTCCTACGAGCAGTACTTC
CASSMSGRASYEQYF
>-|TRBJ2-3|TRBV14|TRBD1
TGTGCCAGCAGCTTAGACTCGGGACAGAGGCTCCATACGCAGTATTTT
CASSLDSGQRLHTQYF
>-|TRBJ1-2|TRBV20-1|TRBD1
TGCAGTGCTAGAAGGCCAGGGGGGCCTCATAACTATGGCTACACCTTC
CSARRPGGPHNYGYTF
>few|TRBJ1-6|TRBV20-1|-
TGCAGTGCTAGAGATTTTTATCAGGTCTTGAATTCACCCCTCCACTTT
CSARDFYQVLNSPLHF
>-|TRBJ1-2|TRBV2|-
TGTGCCAGCGCAGCCTGGACAGCTAACTATGGCTACACCTTC
CASAAWTANYGYTF
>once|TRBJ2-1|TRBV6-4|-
TGTGCCAGCACCGAGCCTACTCGTCTAAAGCAGTTCTTC
CASTEPTRLKQFF
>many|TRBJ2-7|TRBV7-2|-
TGTGCCAGCAGCTTAGCGGCGGGGCAGCAGTACTTC
CASSLAAGQQYF
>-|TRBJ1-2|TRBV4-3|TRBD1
TGCGCCAGCAGCCAAGCTCTTCAGGGGGCAGCGAGCTATGGCTACACCTTC
CASSQALQGAASYGYTF
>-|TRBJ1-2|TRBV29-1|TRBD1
TGCAGCGGGCAGGGGGCCTACACCTTC
CSGQGAYTF
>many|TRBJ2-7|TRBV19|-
TGTGCCAGTAGTATTAGACAGGACTACGAGCAGTACTTC
CASSIRQDYEQYF
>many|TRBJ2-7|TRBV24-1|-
TGTGCCACCAGTGACTCAACAGGGTCCGGGGAGCAGTACTTC
CATSDSTGSGEQYF
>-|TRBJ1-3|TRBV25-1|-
TGTGCCAGCAGGATCGCAGGGGACGCTGGAAACACCATATATTTT
CASRIAGDAGNTIYF
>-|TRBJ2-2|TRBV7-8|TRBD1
TGTGCCAGCAGTCCACGGACAGGGAGGAGCGCCGGGGAGCTGTTTTTT
CASSPRTGRSAGELFF
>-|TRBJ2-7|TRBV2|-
TGTGCCAGCAGGTTTCGGGACCGAGGGCCCCACGAGCAGTACTTC
CASRFRDRGPHEQYF
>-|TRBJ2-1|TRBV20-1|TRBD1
TGCAGTGCTAGTCGGATCGACAGGGGGGACTACAATGAGCAGTTCTTC
CSASRIDRGDYNEQFF
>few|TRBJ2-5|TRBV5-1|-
TGCGCCAGCAGAGGTTTAGGGGTGGAGACCCAGTACTTC
CASRGLGVETQYF
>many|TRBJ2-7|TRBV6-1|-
TGTGCCAGCAGTGAAGCGAACTACGAGCAGTACTTC
CASSEANYEQYF
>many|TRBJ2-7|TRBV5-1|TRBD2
TGCGCCAGCAGCCTGACTAGCGGGAGTTACTACGAGCAGTACTTC
CASSLTSGSYYEQYF
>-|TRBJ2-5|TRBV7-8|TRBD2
TGTGCCAGCAGCTACACTAGCGGGGGGTCGGGGGAGACCCAGTACTTC
CASSYTSGGSGETQYF
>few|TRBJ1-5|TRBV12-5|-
TGTGCTAGTGGTTCGGAATGGGGCAATCAGCCCCAGCATTTT
CASGSEWGNQPQHF
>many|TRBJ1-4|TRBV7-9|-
TGTGCCAGCAGCTTAGTTCCGAGACAGGAAAAACTGTTTTTT
CASSLVPRQEKLFF
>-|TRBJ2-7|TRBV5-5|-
TGTGCCAGCAGCTTGCCCTTCGGCAGGAACTCCTACGAGCAGTACTTC
CASSLPFGRNSYEQYF
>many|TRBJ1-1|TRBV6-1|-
TGTGCCAGCACCATAGACAGGTCCCACACTGAAGCTTTCTTT
CASTIDRSHTEAFF
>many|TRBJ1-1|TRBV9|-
TGTGCCAGCAGCGTAGGAGGGATGAACACTGAAGCTTTCTTT
CASSVGGMNTEAFF
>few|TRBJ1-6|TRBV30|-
TGTGCCTGGAGTGAACAGAGGCCCCTCCACTTT
CAWSEQRPLHF
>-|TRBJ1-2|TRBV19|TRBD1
TGTGCCTGGAGTACTCGACAGGGACCCTATGGCTACACCTTC
CAWSTRQGPYGYTF
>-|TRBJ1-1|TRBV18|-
TGTGCCAGCTCACCACGAGGTGACACTGAAGCTTTCTTT
CASSPRGDTEAFF
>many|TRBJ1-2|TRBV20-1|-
TGCAGTGCTAGAGAGACAAGGGACTATGGCTACACCTTC
CSARETRDYGYTF
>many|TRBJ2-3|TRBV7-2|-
TGTGCCAGCAGCTTCGATGGAGCAGATACGCAGTATTTT
CASSFDGADTQYF
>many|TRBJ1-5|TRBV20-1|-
TGCAGTGCTAGGGCTTCGGGGGTCAATCAGCCCCAGCATTTT
CSARASGVNQPQHF
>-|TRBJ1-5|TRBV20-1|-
TGCAGTGCTAGCTTCTTGACAGCCAGCAATCAGCCCCAGCATTTT
CSASFLTASNQPQHF
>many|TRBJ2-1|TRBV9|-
TGTGCCAGCAGCGTGGGGATCTACCCCTTTGGTAATGAGCAGTTCTTC
CASSVGIYPFGNEQFF
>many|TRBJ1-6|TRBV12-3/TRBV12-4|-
TGTGCCAGCAGTCTAGGGGGTTATAATTCACCCCTCCACTTT
CASSLGGYNSPLHF
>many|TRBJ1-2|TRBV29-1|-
TGCAGCGTTCTGCAGGGTGCCTATGGCTACACCTTC
CSVLQGAYGYTF
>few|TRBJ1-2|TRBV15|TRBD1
TGTGCCACCAGCAGAGGGGGGATCGACAGGGCTGGCTATGGCTACACCTTC
CATSRGGIDRAGYGYTF
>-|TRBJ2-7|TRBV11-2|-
TGTGCCAGCAGCTTAGTTCCAGGGGGGTCCTACGAGCAGTACTTC
CASSLVPGGSYEQYF
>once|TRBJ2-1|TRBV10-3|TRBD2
TGTGCCATCAGTGCACAGGGACTAGCGGGTGGGTACAATGAGCAGTTCTTC
CAISAQGLAGGYNEQFF
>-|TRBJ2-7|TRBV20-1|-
TGCAGTGCTAGAGATTATGGTTCCGGGCACTCCTACGAGCAGTACTTC
CSARDYGSGHSYEQYF
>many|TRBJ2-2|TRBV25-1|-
TGTGCCAGCAGTGAATCCAGTTTCACCGGGGAGCTGTTTTTT
CASSESSFTGELFF
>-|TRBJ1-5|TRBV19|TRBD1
TGTGCCAGTAGTATAGAACAGGGGGCTTTTTCTCAGCCCCAGCATTTT
CASSIEQGAFSQPQHF
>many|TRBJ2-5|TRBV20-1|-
TGCAGTGCTCGGAGAGCGGGCGGGGAGACCCAGTACTTC
CSARRAGGETQYF
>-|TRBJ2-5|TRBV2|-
TGTGCCAGCAGTGAACAAGGGGTGAAGACCCAGTACTTC
CASSEQGVKTQYF